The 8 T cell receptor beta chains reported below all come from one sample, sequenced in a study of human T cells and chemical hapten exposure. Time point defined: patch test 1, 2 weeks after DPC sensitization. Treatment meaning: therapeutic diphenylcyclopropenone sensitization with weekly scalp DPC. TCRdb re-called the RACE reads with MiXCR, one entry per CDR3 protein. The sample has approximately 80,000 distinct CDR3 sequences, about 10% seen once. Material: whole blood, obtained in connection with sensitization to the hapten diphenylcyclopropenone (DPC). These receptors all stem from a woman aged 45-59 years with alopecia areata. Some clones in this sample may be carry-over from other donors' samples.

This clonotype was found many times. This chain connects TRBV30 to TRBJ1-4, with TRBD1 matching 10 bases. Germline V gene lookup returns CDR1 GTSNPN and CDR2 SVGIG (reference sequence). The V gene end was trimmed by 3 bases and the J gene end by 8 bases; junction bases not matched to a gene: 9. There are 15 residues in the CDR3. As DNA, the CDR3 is TGTGCCTGGAGCCGAGGGACAGGGGTTGGAGAAAAACTGTTTTTT. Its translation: CAWSRGTGVGEKLFF.

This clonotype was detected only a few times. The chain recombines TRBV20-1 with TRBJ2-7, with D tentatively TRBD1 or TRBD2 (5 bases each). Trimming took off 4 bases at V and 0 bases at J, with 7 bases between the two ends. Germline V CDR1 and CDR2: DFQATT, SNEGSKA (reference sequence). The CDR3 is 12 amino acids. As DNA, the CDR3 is TGCAGTGCTACAGGGAGCTCCTACGAGCAGTACTTC. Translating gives CSATGSSYEQYF.

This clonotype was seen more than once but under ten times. The CDR3 DNA sequence: TGTGCCAGCAGCCCGACTCCGAGCTCCTACAATGAGCAGTTCTTC. This sequence encodes CASSPTPSSYNEQFF. The chain links TRBV7-6 to TRBJ2-1; D call uncertain. Germline V gene data show CDR1 as SGHVS and CDR2 as FNYEAQ. Trimming took off 5 bases at V and 0 bases at J, with 11 bases between the two ends. CDR3 length equals 15 residues.

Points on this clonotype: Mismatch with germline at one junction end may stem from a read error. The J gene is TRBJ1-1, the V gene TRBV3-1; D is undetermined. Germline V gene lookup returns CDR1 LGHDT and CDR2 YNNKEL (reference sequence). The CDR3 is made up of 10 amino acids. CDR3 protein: CASSQDRTVW. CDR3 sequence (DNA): TGTGCCAGCAGCCAAGATAGAACGGTCTGG. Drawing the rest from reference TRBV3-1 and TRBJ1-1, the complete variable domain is DTAVSQTPKYLVTQMGNDKSIKCEQNLGHDTMYWYKQDSKKFLKIMFSYNNKELIINETVPNRFSPKSPDKAHLNLHINSLELGDSAVYFCASSQDRTVWGQGTRLTVV.

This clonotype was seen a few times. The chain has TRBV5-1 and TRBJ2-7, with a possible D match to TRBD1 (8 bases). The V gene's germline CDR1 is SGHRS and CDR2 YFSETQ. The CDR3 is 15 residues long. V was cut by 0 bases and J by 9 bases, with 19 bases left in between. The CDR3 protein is CASSLVPTGGELQYF. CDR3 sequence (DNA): TGCGCCAGCAGCTTGGTACCTACAGGGGGGGAGTTGCAGTACTTC. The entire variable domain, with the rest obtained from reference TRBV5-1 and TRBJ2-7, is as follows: KAGVTQTPRYLIKTRGQQVTLSCSPISGHRSVSWYQQTPGQGLQFLFEYFSETQRNKGNFPGRFSGRQFSNSRSEMNVSTLELGDSALYLCASSLVPTGGELQYFGPGTRLTVT.

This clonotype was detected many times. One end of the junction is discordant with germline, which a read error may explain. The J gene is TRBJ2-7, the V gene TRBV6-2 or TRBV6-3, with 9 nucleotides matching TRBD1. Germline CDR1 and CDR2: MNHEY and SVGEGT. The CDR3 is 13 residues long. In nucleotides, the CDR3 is TGTGCCAGCAGTTACTCCGGGACAGGGCAGCCGCAGTTC. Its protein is CASSYSGTGQPQF.

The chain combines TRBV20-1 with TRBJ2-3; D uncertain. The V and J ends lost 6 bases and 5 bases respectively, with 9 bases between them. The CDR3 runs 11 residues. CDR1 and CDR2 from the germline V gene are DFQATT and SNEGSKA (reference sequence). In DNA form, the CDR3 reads TGCAGTGCGGCGGTGGGAGATACGCAGTATTTT. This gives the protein CSAAVGDTQYF.

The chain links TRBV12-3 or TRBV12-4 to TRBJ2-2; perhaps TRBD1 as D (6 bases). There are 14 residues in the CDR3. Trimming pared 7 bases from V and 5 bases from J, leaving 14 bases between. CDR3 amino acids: CASTPRGLTGELFF. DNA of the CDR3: TGTGCCAGCACCCCCAGGGGATTAACCGGGGAGCTGTTTTTT.